Following are 15 T cell receptor beta chains from one sample sequenced in a study of blood T cell repertoires in COVID-19. Sequenced by immunoSEQ multiplex PCR; TCRdb stores in-frame clones only, minus some. This sample has about 380,000 clones; approximately 90% occur once, and the top ten carry more than 0.95%. Sequencing was done on a sample of PBMCs or T cells enriched from blood (not recorded which). The receptors here all came from a woman between 18 and 29 years old who had recovered from COVID-19.

A few counts support this clone. The V call is TRBV15, the J call TRBJ1-5, with 7 bases aligning to TRBD1. The V and J ends lost 1 base and 6 bases, in that order; junction bases with no gene match: 15. Per germline, CDR1 LNHNV and CDR2 YYDKDF (reference sequence). The CDR3 is made up of 18 amino acids. The CDR3 region is CATSRVIPTGVYTQPQHF. The CDR3 DNA reads as TGTGCCACCAGCAGAGTGATCCCCACAGGGGTTTACACTCAGCCCCAGCATTTT.

This chain links TRBV6-5 with TRBJ1-3; TRBD1 matches at 7 bases. The CDR3 totals 13 residues. Germline trimming cut 5 bases from V and 8 bases from J; bases unmatched to any gene: 6. Germline values: CDR1 MNHEY, CDR2 SVGAGI. Here the CDR3 reads CASSLGQQYTIYF. CDR3 nucleotide sequence: TGTGCCAGCAGTCTGGGACAGCAATACACCATATATTTT.

The chain employs TRBV5-8 and TRBJ2-3; maybe TRBD2 (6 bases). The germline V and J ends were trimmed by 7 bases and 4 bases, with 19 bases remaining between them. Germline loops: CDR1 SGHTS, CDR2 YDEGEE. CDR3 size: 15 residues. This chain's CDR3 is CASSVVRRGADTQYF. The CDR3 coding sequence is TGTGCCAGCTCCGTGGTGAGGCGGGGCGCAGATACGCAGTATTTT.

The V call is TRBV9, the J call TRBJ1-5; possible D gene TRBD1, 6 bases. CDR1 and CDR2 (germline): SGDLS, YYNGEE. CDR3 length equals 15 residues. The germline V and J ends were trimmed by 4 bases and 0 bases, with 11 bases remaining between them. The CDR3 DNA sequence: TGTGCCAGCAGCCCCAACAGGGATAGCAATCAGCCCCAGCATTTT. This translates into CASSPNRDSNQPQHF. Full variable domain (missing parts from reference TRBV9 and TRBJ1-5): DSGVTQTPKHLITATGQRVTLRCSPRSGDLSVYWYQQSLDQGLQFLIQYYNGEERAKGNILERFSAQQFPDLHSELNLSSLELGDSALYFCASSPNRDSNQPQHFGDGTRLSIL.

This rearrangement joins TRBV27 to TRBJ1-2; 8 bases are shared with TRBD1. V trimming: 3 bases; J trimming: 7 bases; junction bases outside the gene matches: 10. Germline lookup yields CDR1 MNHEY and CDR2 SMNVEV (reference sequence). The CDR3 runs 15 residues. As DNA, the CDR3 is TGTGCCAGCAGTTTGGCCGGGCAGGGGGCGGGTGGCTACACCTTC. Its translation: CASSLAGQGAGGYTF.

The CDR3 DNA follows: TGTGCCAGCAGCCAAACCGGGACAGGGTTGTCGGAGCAGTACTTC. The encoded protein is CASSQTGTGLSEQYF. The chain is built from TRBV3-1 (or the pseudogene TRBV3-2) and TRBJ2-7, with 9 bases aligning to TRBD1. Germline V gene sequence: CDR1 LGHDT, CDR2 YNNKEL (reference sequence). The CDR3 consists of 15 residues. V shed 2 bases and J 7 bases; nucleotides not matched to a gene: 9.

This chain uses TRBV4-1 with TRBJ1-5; weak D call: TRBD1 (5 bases). This CDR3 has 16 amino acids. Per the germline V gene, CDR1 is MGHRA and CDR2 is YSYEKL. V gave up 1 base and J gave up 3 bases, with 13 bases separating them. The CDR3 here is CASSQGGEGSNQPQHF. CDR3 coding DNA: TGCGCCAGCAGCCAAGGAGGGGAGGGATCCAATCAGCCCCAGCATTTT.

The gene calls are TRBV23-1 and TRBJ1-3; weak D call: TRBD1 (6 bases). TRBV23-1 counts as an open reading frame of uncertain function. V gave up 5 bases and J gave up 5 bases, with 13 bases separating them. This CDR3 has 14 residues. The CDR3 region is CASSGAGERNTIYF. The CDR3 bases are TGCGCCAGCAGTGGGGCAGGGGAACGAAACACCATATATTTT.

The gene calls are TRBV19 and TRBJ2-1, with a possible D match to TRBD2 (6 bases). Between the trimmed V and J ends, which lost 7 bases and 10 bases, there was a span of 20 bases. Per germline, CDR1 LNHDA and CDR2 SQIVND (reference sequence). The CDR3 spans 14 residues. In DNA, the CDR3 is TGTGCCAGTACCCAGGGTGGAGGGCATTTGGAGCAGTTCTTC. Its translation is CASTQGGGHLEQFF.

The rearrangement uses TRBV28 and TRBJ2-7; 12 positions match TRBD1. V gave up 2 bases and J gave up 4 bases; unmatched junction bases: 18. Germline loops: CDR1 MDHEN, CDR2 SYDVKM. The CDR3 contains 20 residues. The CDR3 DNA reads as TGTGCCAGCAGTTTACTGGGTATTGTTGGGGACAGGGGGCAGGGGTACGAGCAGTACTTC. Translating gives CASSLLGIVGDRGQGYEQYF.

The chain links TRBV5-1 to TRBJ2-2; 10 bases agree with TRBD1. Germline trimming cut 1 base from V and 5 bases from J; bases unmatched to any gene: 2. The CDR3 has 15 amino acids. Looked up from germline, CDR1 is SGHRS and CDR2 is YFSETQ. CDR3 amino acids: CASSLMGQGTGELFF. The CDR3 region has the DNA TGCGCCAGCAGCTTGATGGGACAGGGGACCGGGGAGCTGTTTTTT.

CDR3 amino acids: CASSDEQQGAYEQYF. The DNA of the CDR3 is TGTGCCAGCAGTGATGAGCAACAGGGGGCCTACGAGCAGTACTTC. The chain uses TRBV2 and TRBJ2-7; TRBD1 agrees at 8 bases. CDR1 is SNHLY and CDR2 is FYNNEI in the germline V gene. The V and J ends lost 3 bases and 2 bases, in that order; junction bases with no gene match: 6. This CDR3 comprises 15 residues.

This clone was counted once. The genes are TRBV20-1 and TRBJ2-1; D perhaps matches TRBD2 (5 bases). Germline V gene sequence: CDR1 DFQATT, CDR2 SNEGSKA (reference sequence). V lost 6 bases, J lost 6 bases, and 9 bases lay in between. This CDR3 contains 11 residues. The CDR3 region has the DNA TGCAGTGCCACTCGGGGCAATGAGCAGTTCTTC. Protein product: CSATRGNEQFF.

This clone was picked up one time. The chain is built from TRBV6-4 and TRBJ2-1; D is unclear. The germline V and J ends were trimmed by 5 bases and 10 bases, with 9 bases remaining between them. CDR1 and CDR2 from the germline V gene are MRHNA and SNTAGT. The CDR3 sequence is 11 residues long. CDR3 loop: CASSYLGEQFF. For the CDR3, the DNA is TGTGCCAGCAGTTATCTGGGCGAGCAGTTCTTC.

The rearrangement uses TRBV6-5 and TRBJ1-2; 9 positions agree with TRBD1. Germline trimming cut 4 bases from V and 5 bases from J; bases unmatched to any gene: 11. The germline V gene has CDR1 MNHEY and CDR2 SVGAGI. This CDR3 region has 16 residues. The DNA of the CDR3 is TGTGCCAGCAGTTCCAGGTACAGGGGGCGCGGATATGGCTACACCTTC. It encodes CASSSRYRGRGYGYTF.